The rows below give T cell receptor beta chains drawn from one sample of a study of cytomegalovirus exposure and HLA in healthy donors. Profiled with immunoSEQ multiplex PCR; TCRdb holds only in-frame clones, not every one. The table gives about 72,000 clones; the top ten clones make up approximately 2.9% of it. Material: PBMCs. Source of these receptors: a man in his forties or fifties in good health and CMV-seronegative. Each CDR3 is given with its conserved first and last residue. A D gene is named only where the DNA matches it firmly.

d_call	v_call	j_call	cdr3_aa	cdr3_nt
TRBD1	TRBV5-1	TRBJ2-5	CASSTSTGIGETQYF	TGCGCCAGCAGCACTTCGACAGGGATCGGGGAGACCCAGTACTTC
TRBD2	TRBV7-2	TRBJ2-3	CASRPSGGGVSQYF	TGTGCCAGCAGACCCAGCGGGGGCGGGGTATCGCAGTATTTT
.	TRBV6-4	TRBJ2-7	CASSLTVTTREQYF	TGTGCCAGCAGTCTGACAGTAACGACGCGGGAGCAGTACTTC
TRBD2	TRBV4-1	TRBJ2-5	CASSHPGLAGLGGQETQYF	TGCGCCAGCAGCCACCCGGGACTAGCGGGGCTGGGCGGTCAGGAGACCCAGTACTTC
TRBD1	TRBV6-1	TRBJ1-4	CASSTGAANEKLFF	TGTGCCAGCAGTACAGGGGCCGCTAATGAAAAACTGTTTTTT
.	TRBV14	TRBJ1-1	CASSQGRNTEAFF	TGTGCCAGCAGCCAGGGGAGAAACACTGAAGCTTTCTTT
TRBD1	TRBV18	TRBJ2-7	CASSQGQGSIYEQYF	TGTGCCAGCTCACAGGGACAGGGTTCTATCTACGAGCAGTACTTC
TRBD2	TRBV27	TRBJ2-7	CASSLAGSGFSYEQYF	TGTGCCAGCAGTTTAGCCGGTAGCGGGTTCTCCTACGAGCAGTACTTC
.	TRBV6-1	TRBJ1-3	CASSDELSGNTIYF	TGTGCCAGCAGTGACGAGCTTTCTGGAAACACCATATATTTT
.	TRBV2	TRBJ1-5	CASGGAGSFVGQPQHF	TGTGCCAGCGGGGGGGCAGGGTCGTTTGTAGGACAGCCCCAGCATTTT
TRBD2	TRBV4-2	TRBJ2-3	CASSQVRGGRNTQYF	TGTGCCAGCAGCCAAGTCCGGGGGGGCCGAAATACGCAGTATTTT
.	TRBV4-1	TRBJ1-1	CASSKEAGRIEAFF	TGCGCCAGCAGCAAAGAAGCAGGGCGCATTGAAGCTTTCTTT
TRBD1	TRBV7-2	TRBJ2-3	CASRGQGASDTQYF	TGTGCCAGCCGAGGACAGGGGGCATCAGATACGCAGTATTTT
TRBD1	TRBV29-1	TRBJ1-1	CSVSDREVAFF	TGCAGCGTATCCGACAGGGAGGTCGCTTTCTTT
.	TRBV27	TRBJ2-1	CASSLQGGNEQFF	TGTGCCAGCAGTTTACAAGGGGGTAATGAGCAGTTCTTC
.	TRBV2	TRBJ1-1	CASSPTGLNTEAFF	TGTGCCAGCAGCCCGACAGGATTGAACACTGAAGCTTTCTTT
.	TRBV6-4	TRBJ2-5	CASSAEPQETQYF	TGTGCCAGCAGTGCGGAGCCGCAAGAGACCCAGTACTTC
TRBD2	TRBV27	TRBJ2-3	CASSLGRGGRLSTDTQYF	TGTGCCAGCAGTTTAGGGCGGGGGGGCCGCCTCAGCACAGATACGCAGTATTTT
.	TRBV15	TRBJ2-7	CATSRDFSGYEQYF	TGTGCCACCAGCAGAGATTTTTCAGGGTACGAGCAGTACTTC
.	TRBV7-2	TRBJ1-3	CASSLGPSGNTIYF	TGTGCCAGCAGCTTAGGGCCCTCTGGAAACACCATATATTTT
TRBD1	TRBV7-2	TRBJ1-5	CASSQGQENQPQHF	TGTGCCAGCAGCCAGGGACAGGAAAATCAGCCCCAGCATTTT
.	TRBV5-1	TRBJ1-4	CASSLGQVDEKLFF	TGCGCCAGCAGCTTGGGACAGGTCGATGAAAAACTGTTTTTT
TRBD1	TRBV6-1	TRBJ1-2	CASSESRQGYGYTF	TGTGCCAGCAGTGAGAGCCGACAGGGCTATGGCTACACCTTC
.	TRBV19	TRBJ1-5	CASSPSRGKNQPQHF	TGTGCCAGTAGTCCTTCCAGGGGCAAGAATCAGCCCCAGCATTTT
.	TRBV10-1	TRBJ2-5	CASSESGGARETQYF	TGCGCCAGCAGTGAGTCGGGGGGGGCTCGGGAGACCCAGTACTTC
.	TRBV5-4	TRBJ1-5	CASSSYGTLDQPQHF	TGTGCCAGCAGCTCTTACGGGACACTCGATCAGCCCCAGCATTTT
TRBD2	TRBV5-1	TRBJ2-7	CASSLGLSLAGNYGNEQYF	TGCGCCAGCAGCTTGGGTTTATCACTAGCGGGGAACTATGGAAACGAGCAGTACTTC
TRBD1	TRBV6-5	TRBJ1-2	CASSKGQGIYGYTF	TGTGCCAGCTCGAAAGGACAGGGGATCTATGGCTACACCTTC
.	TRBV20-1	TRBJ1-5	CSAPRGQPQHF	TGCAGTGCTCCTAGAGGGCAGCCCCAGCATTTT
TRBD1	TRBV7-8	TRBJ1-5	CASSLGARTGNSNQPQHF	TGTGCCAGCAGCTTAGGGGCCCGGACAGGGAATAGCAATCAGCCCCAGCATTTT
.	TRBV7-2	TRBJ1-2	CASSSHRRDGYTF	TGTGCCAGCAGCTCCCACAGGAGGGATGGCTACACCTTC
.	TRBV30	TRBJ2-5	CAWSVRRDAETQYF	TGTGCCTGGAGTGTACGGCGGGATGCAGAGACCCAGTACTTC
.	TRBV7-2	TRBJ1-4	CASGHPPGPWVKLFF	TGTGCTTCCGGCCATCCCCCAGGGCCGTGGGTAAAACTGTTTTTT
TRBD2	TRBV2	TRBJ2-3	CASSERSSGGTNTDTQYF	TGTGCCAGCAGCGAGCGCTCAAGCGGGGGGACGAACACAGATACGCAGTATTTT
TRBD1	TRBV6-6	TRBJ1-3	CASSYGAGGSGNTIYF	TGTGCCAGCAGTTACGGGGCAGGGGGGTCTGGAAACACCATATATTTT
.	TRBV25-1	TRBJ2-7	CASSVPGTYEQYF	TGTGCCAGCAGTGTCCCCGGGACCTACGAGCAGTACTTC
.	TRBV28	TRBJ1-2	CASRLEPWGPGYGYTF	TGTGCCAGCAGGCTAGAGCCATGGGGGCCGGGCTATGGCTACACCTTC
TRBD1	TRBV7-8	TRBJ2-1	CASSLFLQGARYNEQFF	TGTGCCAGCAGCTTATTTTTGCAGGGGGCTCGATACAATGAGCAGTTCTTC
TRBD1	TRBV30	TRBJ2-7	CAWSGRGPNEQYF	TGTGCCTGGAGCGGCAGGGGGCCCAACGAGCAGTACTTC
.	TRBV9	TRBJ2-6	CASSRGTTSLGANVLTF	TGTGCCTCCTCTCGAGGGACAACCTCTTTAGGGGCCAACGTCCTGACTTTC
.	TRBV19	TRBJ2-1	CASSIGGEGDEQFF	TGTGCCAGTAGTATAGGAGGTGAGGGAGATGAGCAGTTCTTC
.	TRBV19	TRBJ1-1	CASSTSDSMNTEAFF	TGTGCCAGTAGTACCTCGGACAGCATGAACACTGAAGCTTTCTTT
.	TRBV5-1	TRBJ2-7	CASSLVRLSEQYF	TGCGCCAGCAGCTTAGTCCGTCTGAGTGAGCAGTACTTC
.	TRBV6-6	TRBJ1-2	CASRTMRMENYGYTF	TGTGCCAGCAGGACGATGAGGATGGAGAACTATGGCTACACCTTC
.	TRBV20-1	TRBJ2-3	CSANTGQTQYF	TGCAGTGCTAATACTGGGCAGACGCAGTATTTT
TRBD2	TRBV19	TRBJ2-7	CASSSPSGGTYEQYF	TGTGCCAGTAGTAGTCCTAGCGGGGGGACTTACGAGCAGTACTTC
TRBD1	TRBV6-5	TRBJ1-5	CASSETGDNQPQHF	TGTGCCAGCAGTGAAACAGGGGATAATCAGCCCCAGCATTTT